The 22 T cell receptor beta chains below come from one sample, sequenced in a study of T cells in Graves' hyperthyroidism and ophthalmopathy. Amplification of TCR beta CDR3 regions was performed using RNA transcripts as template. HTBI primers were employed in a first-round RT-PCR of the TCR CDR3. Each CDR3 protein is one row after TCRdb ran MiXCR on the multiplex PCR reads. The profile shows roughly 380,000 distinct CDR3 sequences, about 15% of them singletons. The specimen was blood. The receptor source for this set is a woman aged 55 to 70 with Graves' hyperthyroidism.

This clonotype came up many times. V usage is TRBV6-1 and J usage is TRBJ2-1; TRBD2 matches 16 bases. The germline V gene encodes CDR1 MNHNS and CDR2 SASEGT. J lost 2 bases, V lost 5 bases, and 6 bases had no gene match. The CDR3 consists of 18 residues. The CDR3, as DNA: TGTGCCAGCAGTTTCGGGACTAGCGGGAGGGGCACCTACAATGAGCAGTTCTTC. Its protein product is CASSFGTSGRGTYNEQFF.

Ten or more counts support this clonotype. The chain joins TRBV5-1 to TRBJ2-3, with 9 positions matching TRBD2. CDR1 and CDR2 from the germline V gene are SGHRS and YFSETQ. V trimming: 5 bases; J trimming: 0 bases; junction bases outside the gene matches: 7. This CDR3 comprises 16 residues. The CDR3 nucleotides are TGCGCCAGCAGACAAAGACTAGCGGCAAGCACAGATACGCAGTATTTT. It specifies CASRQRLAASTDTQYF.

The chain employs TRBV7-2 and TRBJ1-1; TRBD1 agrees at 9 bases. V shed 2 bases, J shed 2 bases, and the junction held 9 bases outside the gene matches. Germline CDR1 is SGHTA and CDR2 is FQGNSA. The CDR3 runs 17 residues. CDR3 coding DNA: TGTGCCAGCAGCTTACAAGCCCCGGGACAGGGTAACACTGAAGCTTTCTTT. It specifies CASSLQAPGQGNTEAFF. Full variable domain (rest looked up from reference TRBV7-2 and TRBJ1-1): GAGVSQSPSNKVTEKGKDVELRCDPISGHTALYWYRQSLGQGLEFLIYFQGNSAPDKSGLPSDRFSAERTGGSVSTLTIQRTQQEDSAVYLCASSLQAPGQGNTEAFFGQGTRLTVV.

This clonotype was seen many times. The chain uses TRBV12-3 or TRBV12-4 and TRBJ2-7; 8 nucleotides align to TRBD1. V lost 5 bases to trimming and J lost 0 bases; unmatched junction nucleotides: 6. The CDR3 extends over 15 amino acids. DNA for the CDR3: TGTGCCAGCAGTCCGGGGACAGGCGCCTCCTACGAGCAGTACTTC. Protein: CASSPGTGASYEQYF.

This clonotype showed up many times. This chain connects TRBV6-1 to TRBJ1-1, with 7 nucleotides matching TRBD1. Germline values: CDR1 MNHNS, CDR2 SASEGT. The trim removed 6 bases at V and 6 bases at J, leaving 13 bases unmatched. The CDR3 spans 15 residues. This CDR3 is CASRPKQGTLSEAFF. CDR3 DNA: TGTGCCAGCAGACCAAAACAGGGGACGCTTTCTGAAGCTTTCTTT.

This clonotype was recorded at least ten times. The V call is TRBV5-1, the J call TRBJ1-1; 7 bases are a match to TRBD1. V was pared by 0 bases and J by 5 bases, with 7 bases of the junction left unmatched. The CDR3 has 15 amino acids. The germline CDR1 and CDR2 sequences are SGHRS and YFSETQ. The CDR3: CASSLAPGGPTEAFF. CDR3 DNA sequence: TGCGCCAGCAGCTTGGCTCCAGGGGGACCAACTGAAGCTTTCTTT.

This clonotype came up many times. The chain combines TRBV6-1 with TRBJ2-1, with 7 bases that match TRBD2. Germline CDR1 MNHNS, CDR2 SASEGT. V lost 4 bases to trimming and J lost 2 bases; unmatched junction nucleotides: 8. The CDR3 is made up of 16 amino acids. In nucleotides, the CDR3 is TGTGCCAGCAGTGGTTCCGGGACTAACCCCTACAATGAGCAGTTCTTC. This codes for CASSGSGTNPYNEQFF.

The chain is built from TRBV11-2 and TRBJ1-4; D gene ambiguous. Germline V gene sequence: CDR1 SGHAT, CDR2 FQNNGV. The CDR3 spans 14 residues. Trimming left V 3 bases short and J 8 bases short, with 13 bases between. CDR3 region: CASSFDGTREKLFF. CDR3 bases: TGTGCCAGCAGCTTTGACGGCACCCGAGAAAAACTGTTTTTT.

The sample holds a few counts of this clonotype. Written as DNA, the CDR3 is TGTGCCAGCAGTAGGGGACTAGCGGGGACCGGGGAGCTGTTTTTT. Amino acids: CASSRGLAGTGELFF. V gene TRBV28 combines with J gene TRBJ2-2; 13 nucleotides agree with TRBD2. The germline gives CDR1 MDHEN, CDR2 SYDVKM. The CDR3 totals 15 residues. J lost 5 bases, V lost 5 bases, and 2 bases had no gene match. Using reference TRBV28 and TRBJ2-2 for the parts outside the CDR3, the full variable domain is DVKVTQSSRYLVKRTGEKVFLECVQDMDHENMFWYRQDPGLGLRLIYFSYDVKMKEKGDIPEGYSVSREKKERFSLILESASTNQTSMYLCASSRGLAGTGELFFGEGSRLTVL.

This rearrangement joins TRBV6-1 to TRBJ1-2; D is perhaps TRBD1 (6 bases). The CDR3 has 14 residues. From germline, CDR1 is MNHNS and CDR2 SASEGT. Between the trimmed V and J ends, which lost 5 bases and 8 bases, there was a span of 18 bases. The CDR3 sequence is CASSWDRPGGGYTF. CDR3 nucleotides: TGTGCCAGCAGTTGGGACCGACCGGGGGGCGGCTACACCTTC.

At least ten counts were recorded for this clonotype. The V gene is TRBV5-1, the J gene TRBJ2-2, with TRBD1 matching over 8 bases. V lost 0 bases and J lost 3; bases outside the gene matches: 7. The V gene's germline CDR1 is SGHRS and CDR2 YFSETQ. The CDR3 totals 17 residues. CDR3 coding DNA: TGCGCCAGCAGCTTGGCCACCGTGACAGGGGACACCGGGGAGCTGTTTTTT. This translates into CASSLATVTGDTGELFF.

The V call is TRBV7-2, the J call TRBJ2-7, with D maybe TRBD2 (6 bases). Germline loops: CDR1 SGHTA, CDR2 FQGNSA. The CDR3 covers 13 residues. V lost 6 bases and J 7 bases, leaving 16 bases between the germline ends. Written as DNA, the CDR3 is TGTGCCAGCAGAGGTCCGGGACTGGGTGAGCAGTACTTC. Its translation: CASRGPGLGEQYF.

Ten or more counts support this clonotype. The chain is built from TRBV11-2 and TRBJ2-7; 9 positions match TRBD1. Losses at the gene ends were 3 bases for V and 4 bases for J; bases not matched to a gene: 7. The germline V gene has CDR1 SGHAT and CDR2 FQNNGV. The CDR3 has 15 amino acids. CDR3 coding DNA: TGTGCCAGCAGCTTCCCTGGGACAGGGTATTACGAGCAGTACTTC. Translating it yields CASSFPGTGYYEQYF.

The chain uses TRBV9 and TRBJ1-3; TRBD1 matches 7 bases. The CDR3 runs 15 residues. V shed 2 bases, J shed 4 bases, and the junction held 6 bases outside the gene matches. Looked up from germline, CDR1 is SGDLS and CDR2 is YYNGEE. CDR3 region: CASSVRTGDGNTIYF. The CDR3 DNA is TGTGCCAGCAGCGTGCGGACAGGTGACGGAAACACCATATATTTT. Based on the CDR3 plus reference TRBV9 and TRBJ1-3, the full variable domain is DSGVTQTPKHLITATGQRVTLRCSPRSGDLSVYWYQQSLDQGLQFLIQYYNGEERAKGNILERFSAQQFPDLHSELNLSSLELGDSALYFCASSVRTGDGNTIYFGEGSWLTVV.

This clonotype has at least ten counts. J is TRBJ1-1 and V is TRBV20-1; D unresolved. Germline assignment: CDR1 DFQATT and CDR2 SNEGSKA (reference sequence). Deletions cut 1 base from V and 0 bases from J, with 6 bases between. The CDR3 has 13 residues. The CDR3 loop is CSARGRLNTEAFF. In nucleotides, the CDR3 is TGCAGTGCTAGAGGACGACTGAACACTGAAGCTTTCTTT.

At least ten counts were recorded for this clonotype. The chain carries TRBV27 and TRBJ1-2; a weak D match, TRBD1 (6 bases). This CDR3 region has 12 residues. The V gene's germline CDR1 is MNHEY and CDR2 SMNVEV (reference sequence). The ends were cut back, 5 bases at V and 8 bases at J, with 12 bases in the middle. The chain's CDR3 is CASSSGQLGYTF. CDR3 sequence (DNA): TGTGCCAGCAGTAGTGGACAGCTGGGCTACACCTTC.

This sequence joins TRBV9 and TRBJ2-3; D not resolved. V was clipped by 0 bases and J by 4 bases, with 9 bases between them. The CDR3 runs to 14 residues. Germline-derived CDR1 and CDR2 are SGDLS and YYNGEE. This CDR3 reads CASSVDSFSDTQYF. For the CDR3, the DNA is TGTGCCAGCAGCGTAGATAGTTTTTCAGATACGCAGTATTTT.

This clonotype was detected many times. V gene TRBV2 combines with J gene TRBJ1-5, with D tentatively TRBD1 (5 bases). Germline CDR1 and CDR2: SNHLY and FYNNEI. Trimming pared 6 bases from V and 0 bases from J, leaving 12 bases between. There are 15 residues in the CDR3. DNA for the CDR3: TGTGCCAGCAGCGACAGCGTCCCTAGCAATCAGCCCCAGCATTTT. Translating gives CASSDSVPSNQPQHF.

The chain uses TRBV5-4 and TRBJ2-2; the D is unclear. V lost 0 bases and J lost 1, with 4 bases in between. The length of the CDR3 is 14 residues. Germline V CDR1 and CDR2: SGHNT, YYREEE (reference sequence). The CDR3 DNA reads TGTGCCAGCAGCTTGGAAAGGAACACCGGGGAGCTGTTTTTT. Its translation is CASSLERNTGELFF.

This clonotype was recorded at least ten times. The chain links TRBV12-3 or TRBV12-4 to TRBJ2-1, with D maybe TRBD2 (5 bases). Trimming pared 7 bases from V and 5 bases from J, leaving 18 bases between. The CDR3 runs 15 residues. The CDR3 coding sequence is TGTGCCAGCACCCCTGGGAGTCGAAAAGACAATGAGCAGTTCTTC. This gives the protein CASTPGSRKDNEQFF.

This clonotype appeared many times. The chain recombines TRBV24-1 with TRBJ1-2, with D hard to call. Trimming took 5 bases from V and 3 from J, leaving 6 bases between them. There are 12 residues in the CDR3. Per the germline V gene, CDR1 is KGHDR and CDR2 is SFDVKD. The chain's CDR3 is CATSGSDYGYTF. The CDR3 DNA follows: TGTGCCACCAGTGGCTCCGACTATGGCTACACCTTC.

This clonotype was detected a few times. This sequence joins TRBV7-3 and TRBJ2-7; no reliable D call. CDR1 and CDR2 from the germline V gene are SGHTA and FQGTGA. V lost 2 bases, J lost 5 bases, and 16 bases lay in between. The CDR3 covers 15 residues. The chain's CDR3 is CASSLVGPGSHEQYF. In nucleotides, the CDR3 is TGTGCCAGCAGCTTAGTGGGTCCCGGATCCCACGAGCAGTACTTC.